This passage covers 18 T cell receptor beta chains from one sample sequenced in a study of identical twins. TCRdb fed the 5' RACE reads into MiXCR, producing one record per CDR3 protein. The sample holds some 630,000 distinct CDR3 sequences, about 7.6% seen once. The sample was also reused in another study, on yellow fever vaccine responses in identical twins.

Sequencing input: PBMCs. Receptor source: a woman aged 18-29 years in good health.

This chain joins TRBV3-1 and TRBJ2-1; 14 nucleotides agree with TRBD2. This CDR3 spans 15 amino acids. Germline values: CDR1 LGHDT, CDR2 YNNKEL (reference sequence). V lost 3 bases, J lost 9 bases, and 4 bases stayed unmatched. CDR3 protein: CASSQTSGGASEQFF. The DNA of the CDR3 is TGTGCCAGCAGCCAGACTAGCGGGGGGGCCTCTGAGCAGTTCTTC.

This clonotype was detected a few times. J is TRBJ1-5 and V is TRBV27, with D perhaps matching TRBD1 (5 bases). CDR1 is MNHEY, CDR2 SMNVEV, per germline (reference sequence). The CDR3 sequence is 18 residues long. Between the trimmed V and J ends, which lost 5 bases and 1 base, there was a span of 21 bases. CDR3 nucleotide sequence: TGTGCCAGCAGTGCGTACCAATCGCTGGAGGGGAGCAATCAGCCCCAGCATTTT. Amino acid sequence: CASSAYQSLEGSNQPQHF.

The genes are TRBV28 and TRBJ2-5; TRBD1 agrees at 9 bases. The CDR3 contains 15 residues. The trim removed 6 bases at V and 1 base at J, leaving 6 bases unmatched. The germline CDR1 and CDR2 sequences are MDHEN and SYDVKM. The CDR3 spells CASRRQGVGQETQYF. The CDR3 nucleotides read TGTGCCAGCAGGCGACAGGGGGTGGGCCAAGAGACCCAGTACTTC.

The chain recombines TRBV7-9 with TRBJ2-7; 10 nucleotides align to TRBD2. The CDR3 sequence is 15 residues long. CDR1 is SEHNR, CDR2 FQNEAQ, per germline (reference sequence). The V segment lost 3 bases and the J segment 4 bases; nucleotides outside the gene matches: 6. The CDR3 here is CASSFLAGAVYEQYF. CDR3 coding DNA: TGTGCCAGCAGCTTTCTAGCGGGGGCTGTTTACGAGCAGTACTTC.

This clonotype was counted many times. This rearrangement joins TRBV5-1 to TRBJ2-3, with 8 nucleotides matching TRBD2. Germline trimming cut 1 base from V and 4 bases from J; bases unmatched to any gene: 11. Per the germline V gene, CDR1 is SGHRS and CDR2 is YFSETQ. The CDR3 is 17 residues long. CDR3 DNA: TGCGCCAGCAGCTTGATCCGAGCGGGGGTCATCCCAGATACGCAGTATTTT. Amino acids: CASSLIRAGVIPDTQYF.

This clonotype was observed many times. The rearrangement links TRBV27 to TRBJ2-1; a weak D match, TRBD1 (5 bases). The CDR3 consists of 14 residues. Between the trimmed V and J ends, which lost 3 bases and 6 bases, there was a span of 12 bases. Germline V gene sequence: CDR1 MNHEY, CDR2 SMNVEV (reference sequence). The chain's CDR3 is CASSFRVGANEQFF. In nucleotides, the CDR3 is TGTGCCAGCAGTTTCAGGGTAGGGGCCAATGAGCAGTTCTTC.

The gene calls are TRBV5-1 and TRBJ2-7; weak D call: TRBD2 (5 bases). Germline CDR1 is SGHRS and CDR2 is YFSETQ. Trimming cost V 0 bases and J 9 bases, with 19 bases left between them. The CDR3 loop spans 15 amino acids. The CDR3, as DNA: TGCGCCAGCAGCTTGGAGGCTAGCACGCCTTGGGGGCAGTACTTC. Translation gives CASSLEASTPWGQYF.

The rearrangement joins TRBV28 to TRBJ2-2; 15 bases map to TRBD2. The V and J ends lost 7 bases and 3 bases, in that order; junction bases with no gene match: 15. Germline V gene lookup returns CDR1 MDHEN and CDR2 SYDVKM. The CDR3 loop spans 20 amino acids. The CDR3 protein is CASIPLGGLAGGLYTGELFF. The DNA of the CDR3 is TGTGCCAGCATCCCCCTGGGTGGACTAGCGGGAGGGCTGTACACCGGGGAGCTGTTTTTT.

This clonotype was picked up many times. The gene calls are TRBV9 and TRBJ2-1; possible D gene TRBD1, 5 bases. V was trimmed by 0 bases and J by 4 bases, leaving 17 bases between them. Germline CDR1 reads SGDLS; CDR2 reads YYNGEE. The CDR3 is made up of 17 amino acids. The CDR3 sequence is CASSVVEGANLYNEQFF. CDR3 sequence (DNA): TGTGCCAGCAGCGTAGTTGAAGGGGCTAACCTATACAATGAGCAGTTCTTC. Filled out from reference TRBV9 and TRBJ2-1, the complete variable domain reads DSGVTQTPKHLITATGQRVTLRCSPRSGDLSVYWYQQSLDQGLQFLIQYYNGEERAKGNILERFSAQQFPDLHSELNLSSLELGDSALYFCASSVVEGANLYNEQFFGPGTRLTVL.

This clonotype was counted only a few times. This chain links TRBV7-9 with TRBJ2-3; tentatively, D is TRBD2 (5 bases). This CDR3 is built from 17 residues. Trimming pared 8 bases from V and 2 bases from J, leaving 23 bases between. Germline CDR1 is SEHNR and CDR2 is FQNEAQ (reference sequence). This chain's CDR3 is CASDSMPPRADTDTQYF. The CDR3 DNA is TGTGCCAGCGATAGTATGCCCCCCCGAGCGGACACAGATACGCAGTATTTT.

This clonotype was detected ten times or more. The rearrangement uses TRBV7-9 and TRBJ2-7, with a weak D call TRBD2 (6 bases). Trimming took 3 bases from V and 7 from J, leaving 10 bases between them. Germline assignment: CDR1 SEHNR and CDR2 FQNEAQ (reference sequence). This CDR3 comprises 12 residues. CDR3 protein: CASSLTSREQYF. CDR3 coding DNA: TGTGCCAGCAGCTTGACTAGTCGGGAGCAGTACTTC.

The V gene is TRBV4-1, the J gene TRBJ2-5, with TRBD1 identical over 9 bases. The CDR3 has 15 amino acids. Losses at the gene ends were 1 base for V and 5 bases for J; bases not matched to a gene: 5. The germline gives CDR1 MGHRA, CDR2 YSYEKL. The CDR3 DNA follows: TGCGCCAGCAGCCAAGGACAGGGGGGAGTTGAGACCCAGTACTTC. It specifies CASSQGQGGVETQYF.

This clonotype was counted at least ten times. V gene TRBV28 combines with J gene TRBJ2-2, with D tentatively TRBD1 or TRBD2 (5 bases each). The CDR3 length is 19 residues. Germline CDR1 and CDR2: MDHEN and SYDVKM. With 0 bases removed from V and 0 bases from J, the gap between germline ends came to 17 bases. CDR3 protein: CASSLWPPGSPANTGELFF. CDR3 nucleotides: TGTGCCAGCAGTTTATGGCCCCCAGGGAGTCCGGCGAACACCGGGGAGCTGTTTTTT.

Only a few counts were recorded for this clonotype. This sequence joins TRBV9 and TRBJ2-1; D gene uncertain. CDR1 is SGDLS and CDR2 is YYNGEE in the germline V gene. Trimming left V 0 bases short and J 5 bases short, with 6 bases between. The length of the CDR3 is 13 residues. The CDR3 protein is CASSVARHNEQFF. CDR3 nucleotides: TGTGCCAGCAGCGTAGCCCGTCACAATGAGCAGTTCTTC.

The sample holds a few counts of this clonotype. CDR3 nucleotides: TGTGCTAGTGGTCGCACCGGGGCTCAAAACAATGAGCAGTTCTTC. Its protein is CASGRTGAQNNEQFF. The gene calls are TRBV12-5 and TRBJ2-1, with D possibly being TRBD1 or TRBD2 (5 bases each). The ends were cut back, 5 bases at V and 5 bases at J, with 16 bases in the middle. CDR1 is LGHNT and CDR2 is FRNRAP in the germline V gene. CDR3 length: 15 residues.

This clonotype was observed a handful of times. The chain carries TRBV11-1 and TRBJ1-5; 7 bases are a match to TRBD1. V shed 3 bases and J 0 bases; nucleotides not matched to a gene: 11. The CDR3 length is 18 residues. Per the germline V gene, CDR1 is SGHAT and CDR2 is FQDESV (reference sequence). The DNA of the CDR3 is TGTGCCAGCAGCTTTGGAGGGGGCGTGCGTGGTAGCAATCAGCCCCAGCATTTT. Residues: CASSFGGGVRGSNQPQHF. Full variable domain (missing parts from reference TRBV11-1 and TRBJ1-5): EAEVAQSPRYKITEKSQAVAFWCDPISGHATLYWYRQILGQGPELLVQFQDESVVDDSQLPKDRFSAERLKGVDSTLKIQPAELGDSAMYLCASSFGGGVRGSNQPQHFGDGTRLSIL.

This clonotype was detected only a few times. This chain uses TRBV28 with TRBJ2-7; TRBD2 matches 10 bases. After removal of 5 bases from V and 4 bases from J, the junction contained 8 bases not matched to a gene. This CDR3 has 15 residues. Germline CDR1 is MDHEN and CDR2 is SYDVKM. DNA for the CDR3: TGTGCCAGCAGTCTCCACTCTAGCGGGAGTTACGAGCAGTACTTC. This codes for CASSLHSSGSYEQYF.

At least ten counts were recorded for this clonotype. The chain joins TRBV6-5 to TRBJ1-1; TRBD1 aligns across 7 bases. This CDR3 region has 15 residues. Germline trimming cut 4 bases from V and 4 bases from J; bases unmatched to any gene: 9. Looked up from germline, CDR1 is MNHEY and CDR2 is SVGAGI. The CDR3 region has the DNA TGTGCCAGCAGTTTGCGAGGGGGCAGGAGCACTGAAGCTTTCTTT. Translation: CASSLRGGRSTEAFF.